This TCR beta chain appears in the sequencing data of a study of cytomegalovirus exposure and HLA in healthy donors. General study points: In presence/absence analyses, roughly uniform sequencing depth across donors was assumed.

Only one count was recorded for this clone. Its antigen is not identified. The germline gives CDR1 MNHNY, CDR2 SVGAGI (reference sequence). The CDR3 has 15 amino acids. Trimming took 5 bases from V and 1 from J; bases not matched to a gene: 4. A multiplex PCR was run with 60 Vbeta primers and 13 Jbeta primers. TCRdb's table, derived via immunoSEQ multiplex PCR, lists solely in-frame clones and lacks some. The sample includes about 130,000 clones, around four fifths of them seen just once. The TCR originated in a man in his late teens or twenties in good health and CMV-seropositive. The sequenced material came from PBMCs. This rearrangement joins TRBV6-6 to TRBJ2-7, with 11 bases that match TRBD2. In nucleotides, the CDR3 is TGTGCCAGCAGTAATCTAGCGGGGGGATCCTACGAGCAGTACTTC. Protein product: CASSNLAGGSYEQYF.